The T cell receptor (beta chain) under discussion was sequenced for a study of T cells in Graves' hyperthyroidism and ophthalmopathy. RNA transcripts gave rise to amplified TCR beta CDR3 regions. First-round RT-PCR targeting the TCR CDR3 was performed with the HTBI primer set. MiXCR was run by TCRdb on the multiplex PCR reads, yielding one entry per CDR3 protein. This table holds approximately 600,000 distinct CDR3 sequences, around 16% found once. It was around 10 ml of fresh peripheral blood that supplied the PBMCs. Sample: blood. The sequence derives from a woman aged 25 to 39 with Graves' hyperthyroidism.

The CDR3: CASSPITGGVYNEQFF. As DNA, the CDR3 is TGTGCCAGCAGCCCTATAACAGGGGGGGTCTACAATGAGCAGTTCTTC. The chain combines TRBV14 with TRBJ2-1; D may be TRBD1 (8 bases). This CDR3 contains 16 residues. From germline, CDR1 is SGHDN and CDR2 FVKESK. V lost 4 bases and J 3 bases, leaving 16 bases between the germline ends.